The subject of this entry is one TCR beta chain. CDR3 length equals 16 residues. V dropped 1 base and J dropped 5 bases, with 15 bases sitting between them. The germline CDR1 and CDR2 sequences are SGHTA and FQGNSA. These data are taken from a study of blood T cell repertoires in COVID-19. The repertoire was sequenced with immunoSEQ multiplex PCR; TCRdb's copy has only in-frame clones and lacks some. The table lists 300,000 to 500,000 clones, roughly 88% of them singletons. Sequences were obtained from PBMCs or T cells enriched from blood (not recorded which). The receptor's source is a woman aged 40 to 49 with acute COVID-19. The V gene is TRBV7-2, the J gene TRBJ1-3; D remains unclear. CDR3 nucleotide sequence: TGTGCCAGCAGCTTAGTACCGCGGCAGAGAAGAAACACCATATATTTT. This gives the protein CASSLVPRQRRNTIYF.